Below are 31 T cell receptor beta chains sequenced from a single sample in a study of beta chain features in type 1 diabetes (dated by TCRdb to the late 2010s). Overall study results and their limits: In all four CD4+ subsets, TCRB CDR3 length was moderately but significantly shorter in type 1 diabetes patients.

Receptor amplification or capture employed the immunoSEQ multiplex PCR assay. All of the isolated RNA was reverse transcribed with the High Capacity cDNA Reverse Transcription Kit, so expressed TCRB transcripts were sequenced. The source is immuneACCESS, and TCRdb retained only in-frame sequences with V and J called. Part of the clones is not carried over; for the studies checked, unresolved V genes explain less than half of this, and the remainder is unexplained. The sample table records some 360,000 clones; 8.5% to 10% of these occur just once. 0.55% to 0.75% of the sample rests with the top ten. The antigens for these receptors are not known. The source material was central memory CD4+ T cells from blood. The origin of the receptors is a man aged 25 to 40 with type 1 diabetes.

This clone occurred a few times. This chain links TRBV5-1 with TRBJ1-5; weak D call: TRBD1 (6 bases). The CDR3 extends over 14 amino acids. Trimming took off 4 bases at V and 6 bases at J, with 14 bases between the two ends. Germline-derived CDR1 and CDR2 are SGHRS and YFSETQ. CDR3 in amino acids: CASSADEGGQPQHF. CDR3 DNA: TGCGCCAGCAGCGCGGATGAGGGGGGTCAGCCCCAGCATTTT.

The chain has TRBV28 and TRBJ2-7; possible D gene TRBD2, 6 bases. CDR1 is MDHEN, CDR2 SYDVKM, per germline. V gave up 3 bases and J gave up 6 bases, with 12 bases separating them. This CDR3 has 13 amino acids. The CDR3 coding sequence is TGTGCCAGCAGTTTTTTACGCGGGGTCGAGCAGTACTTC. It yields the protein CASSFLRGVEQYF.

J is TRBJ2-5 and V is TRBV29-1; D not certain. V was trimmed by 6 bases and J by 0 bases, leaving 8 bases between them. The germline gives CDR1 SQVTM, CDR2 ANQGSEA. There are 12 residues in the CDR3. CDR3 sequence reads: CSVKTYQETQYF. CDR3 in DNA: TGCAGCGTAAAGACGTACCAAGAGACCCAGTACTTC.

This clone was recorded a few times. The rearrangement links TRBV7-3 to TRBJ2-3; 8 bases are a match to TRBD2. J gave up 3 bases and V 4 bases, and 3 bases lay outside the gene matches. The germline V gene has CDR1 SGHTA and CDR2 FQGTGA. The CDR3 extends over 14 amino acids. The CDR3 DNA sequence: TGTGCCAGCAGCTCAGCGGGAGAGACAGATACGCAGTATTTT. Protein sequence: CASSSAGETDTQYF. The whole variable domain, remainder taken from reference TRBV7-3 and TRBJ2-3, is GAGVSQTPSNKVTEKGKYVELRCDPISGHTALYWYRQSLGQGPEFLIYFQGTGAADDSGLPNDRFFAVRPEGSVSTLKIQRTERGDSAVYLCASSSAGETDTQYFGPGTRLTVL.

This clone was observed a few times. The chain joins TRBV6-6 to TRBJ2-3; D call uncertain. The CDR3 covers 15 residues. In germline, CDR1 is MNHNY, CDR2 SVGAGI (reference sequence). With 4 bases removed from V and 2 bases from J, the gap between germline ends came to 13 bases. DNA for the CDR3: TGTGCCAGCAGTTTCGCCAGACCTAACACAGATACGCAGTATTTT. Translating gives CASSFARPNTDTQYF.

The rearrangement uses TRBV5-1 and TRBJ2-2; tentatively, D is TRBD2 (6 bases). This CDR3 is 15 amino acids long. Germline loops: CDR1 SGHRS, CDR2 YFSETQ. V was clipped by 0 bases and J by 7 bases, with 13 bases between them. The chain's CDR3 is CASSLDGGNGGELFF. The CDR3 DNA sequence: TGCGCCAGCAGCTTGGATGGAGGGAACGGCGGGGAGCTGTTTTTT.

There are many counts of this clone. V gene TRBV6-1 combines with J gene TRBJ2-5; D tentatively reads TRBD1 or TRBD2 (5 bases each). V was shortened by 2 bases and J by 1 base, with 17 bases between the two germline ends. The CDR3 spans 17 residues. From germline, CDR1 is MNHNS and CDR2 SASEGT. The CDR3 sequence: CASSETSGNGAQETQYF. The CDR3 DNA reads TGTGCCAGCAGTGAAACCTCAGGAAACGGGGCCCAAGAGACCCAGTACTTC.

This clone was seen more than once but under ten times. V is TRBV5-4 and J is TRBJ2-5; tentatively, D is TRBD1 (5 bases). CDR1 is SGHNT and CDR2 is YYREEE in the germline V gene (reference sequence). Between the trimmed V and J ends, which lost 3 bases and 5 bases, there was a span of 17 bases. The CDR3 extends over 15 amino acids. The CDR3 spells CASSSETARLETQYF. DNA of the CDR3: TGTGCCAGCAGCTCGGAGACAGCCCGCCTTGAGACCCAGTACTTC.

This chain uses TRBV19 with TRBJ2-2, with 7 nucleotides matching TRBD1. V gave up 5 bases and J gave up 1 base; unmatched junction bases: 7. Germline V gene lookup returns CDR1 LNHDA and CDR2 SQIVND (reference sequence). The CDR3 contains 16 residues. CDR3 region: CASSPEGQMNTGELFF. The CDR3 nucleotides read TGTGCCAGTAGTCCCGAGGGACAGATGAACACCGGGGAGCTGTTTTTT. Variable domain in full (rest from reference TRBV19 and TRBJ2-2): DGGITQSPKYLFRKEGQNVTLSCEQNLNHDAMYWYRQDPGQGLRLIYYSQIVNDFQKGDIAEGYSVSREKKESFPLTVTSAQKNPTAFYLCASSPEGQMNTGELFFGEGSRLTVL.

A few counts support this clone. CDR3 loop: CASMGDRPSGGYTF. In nucleotides, the CDR3 is TGTGCCAGTATGGGGGACAGGCCGAGCGGGGGCTACACCTTC. This chain uses TRBV6-6 with TRBJ1-2; 8 bases are a match to TRBD1. This CDR3 has 14 residues. Per germline, CDR1 MNHNY and CDR2 SVGAGI (reference sequence). V gave up 9 bases and J gave up 8 bases; unmatched junction bases: 14.

The table lists this clone with a few counts. This chain connects TRBV9 to TRBJ2-1; 8 positions agree with TRBD1. The CDR3 covers 15 residues. With 2 bases clipped from V and 8 bases from J, the junction kept 9 bases outside the gene matches. Germline CDR1 and CDR2: SGDLS and YYNGEE. In nucleotides, the CDR3 is TGTGCCAGCAGCGTCCAGGGGGCGGGGAGCCATGAGCAGTTCTTC. Its protein is CASSVQGAGSHEQFF.

A few counts support this clone. This CDR3 is also generated by other DNA sequences in the sample. The V and J genes are TRBV28 and TRBJ1-2; D gene unclear. This CDR3 comprises 12 residues. V gave up 5 bases and J gave up 4 bases, with 8 bases separating them. CDR1 and CDR2 from the germline V gene are MDHEN and SYDVKM. In nucleotides, the CDR3 is TGTGCCAGCAGTCAAGGAGGCTATGGCTACACCTTC. Residues: CASSQGGYGYTF.

A remark on this clone: One base separates it from a far larger clone, so it is likely a read error. The sample contains more than one DNA sequence encoding this CDR3. The J gene is TRBJ2-3, the V gene TRBV27; unclear D gene. This CDR3 region has 13 residues. Germline V gene data show CDR1 as MNHEY and CDR2 as SMNVEV (reference sequence). V was pared by 5 bases and J by 0 bases, with 6 bases between. The CDR3 loop is CASSPYSTDTQYF. Written as DNA, the CDR3 is TGTGCCAGCAGTCCGTACAGCACAGATACGCAGTATTTT.

Only a few counts were recorded for this clone. This chain uses TRBV13 with TRBJ2-7; either TRBD1 or TRBD2 may supply D (5 bases each). The CDR3 is 13 amino acids. Germline lookup yields CDR1 PRHDT and CDR2 FYEKMQ (reference sequence). V was clipped by 6 bases and J by 6 bases, with 15 bases between them. The CDR3 protein is CASSTRTRGEQYF. CDR3 coding DNA: TGTGCCAGCAGTACCCGGACGAGGGGCGAGCAGTACTTC. Full variable domain (outside the CDR3, taken from reference TRBV13 and TRBJ2-7): AAGVIQSPRHLIKEKRETATLKCYPIPRHDTVYWYQQGPGQDPQFLISFYEKMQSDKGSIPDRFSAQQFSDYHSELNMSSLELGDSALYFCASSTRTRGEQYFGPGTRLTVT.

This clone has just a few counts. This sequence joins TRBV6-5 and TRBJ1-1; 7 bases align to TRBD1. The germline V gene has CDR1 MNHEY and CDR2 SVGAGI. The CDR3 spans 14 residues. Trimming removed 5 bases from V and 1 base from J; junction bases left unmatched: 4. The CDR3 protein is CASSPHRGNTEAFF. DNA for the CDR3: TGTGCCAGCAGTCCTCACAGGGGGAACACTGAAGCTTTCTTT.

This chain joins TRBV7-2 and TRBJ2-7; D is undetermined. CDR1 and CDR2 from the germline V gene are SGHTA and FQGNSA. This CDR3 is 16 amino acids long. Trimming shortened V by 3 bases and J by 3 bases, and 18 bases separated the two germline ends. The CDR3 DNA reads as TGTGCCAGCAGCTTGGGCGGATCCCCCCCTCGCTACGAGCAGTACTTC. Translating gives CASSLGGSPPRYEQYF.

This clone has more than one count but fewer than ten. This sequence joins TRBV2 and TRBJ2-2; a possible D gene is TRBD2 (6 bases). Per germline, CDR1 SNHLY and CDR2 FYNNEI. The ends were cut back, 7 bases at V and 4 bases at J, with 16 bases in the middle. This CDR3 spans 15 amino acids. The CDR3 coding sequence is TGTGCCAGCAAGTGGGGGGAGAGGGTCACCGGGGAGCTGTTTTTT. This codes for CASKWGERVTGELFF.

The V and J genes are TRBV28 and TRBJ2-7; 9 nucleotides agree with TRBD1. Trimming removed 5 bases from V and 3 bases from J; junction bases left unmatched: 5. This CDR3 contains 14 residues. Germline V gives CDR1 MDHEN, CDR2 SYDVKM. As DNA, the CDR3 is TGTGCCAGCAGTAGCACGGGACAGGGCTACGAGCAGTACTTC. This codes for CASSSTGQGYEQYF.

The V gene is TRBV30, the J gene TRBJ1-6; the D is unclear. V was clipped by 5 bases and J by 10 bases, with 12 bases between them. Germline CDR1 is GTSNPN and CDR2 is SVGIG (reference sequence). CDR3 length equals 12 residues. CDR3: CAWRRAISPLHF. DNA of the CDR3: TGTGCCTGGCGGAGGGCTATCTCACCCCTCCACTTT.

The chain is built from TRBV7-2 and TRBJ2-1, with a tentative D call TRBD1 (6 bases). This CDR3 has 17 residues. Trimming pared 5 bases from V and 0 bases from J, leaving 17 bases between. Germline lookup yields CDR1 SGHTA and CDR2 FQGNSA. In DNA, the CDR3 is TGTGCCAGCAGCCACAGGGTTGGGCAGCGCTCCTACAATGAGCAGTTCTTC. Its translation is CASSHRVGQRSYNEQFF.

J is TRBJ2-2 and V is TRBV9, with a possible D match to TRBD2 (6 bases). The CDR3 runs to 16 residues. V was trimmed by 0 bases and J by 7 bases, leaving 16 bases between them. The germline V gene has CDR1 SGDLS and CDR2 YYNGEE. The CDR3 nucleotides are TGTGCCAGCAGCGTAGACCCCAGCGGGTGGGGCGGGGAGCTGTTTTTT. It encodes CASSVDPSGWGGELFF.

This clone was found a few times. The J gene is TRBJ2-1, the V gene TRBV28; D unresolved. This CDR3 is built from 14 residues. Deletions cut 6 bases from V and 5 bases from J, with 14 bases between. The V gene's germline CDR1 is MDHEN and CDR2 SYDVKM. The CDR3 DNA is TGTGCCAGCAGACCCCATCTACCCGACAATGAGCAGTTCTTC. It specifies CASRPHLPDNEQFF.

A few counts support this clone. Other DNA sequences from this sample encode an identical CDR3 as well. The chain employs TRBV28 and TRBJ1-2; no definite D call. The CDR3 totals 11 residues. The V end was cut by 6 bases, the J end by 5 bases, with 7 bases between. Per germline, CDR1 MDHEN and CDR2 SYDVKM. CDR3 region: CASRLPYGYTF. CDR3 coding DNA: TGTGCCAGCAGACTTCCTTATGGCTACACCTTC.

This clone appeared a few times. The chain is built from TRBV9 and TRBJ2-3; D gene unclear. CDR1 is SGDLS and CDR2 is YYNGEE in the germline V gene. With 0 bases removed from V and 6 bases from J, the gap between germline ends came to 8 bases. The CDR3 is made up of 13 amino acids. CDR3 nucleotide sequence: TGTGCCAGCAGCGTAGCTCTGACGGATACGCAGTATTTT. Protein: CASSVALTDTQYF.

This sequence joins TRBV30 and TRBJ2-3; perhaps TRBD2 as D (6 bases). The CDR3 loop spans 12 amino acids. CDR1 is GTSNPN and CDR2 is SVGIG in the germline V gene (reference sequence). V lost 7 bases, J lost 10 bases, and 18 bases lay in between. The CDR3 loop reads CASRRGWQAQYF. For the CDR3, the DNA is TGTGCCTCCCGGAGGGGCTGGCAGGCGCAGTATTTT.

This clone appeared a few times. The genes are TRBV30 and TRBJ2-3; D possibly corresponds to TRBD1 (5 bases). The germline V gene has CDR1 GTSNPN and CDR2 SVGIG (reference sequence). V lost 0 bases and J lost 4, with 5 bases in between. CDR3 length equals 12 residues. DNA of the CDR3: TGTGCCTGGAGTGTACAGGCAGATACGCAGTATTTT. Translation: CAWSVQADTQYF.

This sequence joins TRBV5-1 and TRBJ2-1; 8 positions match TRBD2. Germline V gene sequence: CDR1 SGHRS, CDR2 YFSETQ. This CDR3 is built from 16 residues. The V gene end was trimmed by 3 bases and the J gene end by 2 bases; junction bases not matched to a gene: 7. The CDR3 sequence: CASSSPGGLAYNEQFF. The CDR3 DNA reads as TGCGCCAGCAGCTCCCCTGGGGGACTAGCCTACAATGAGCAGTTCTTC.

The rearrangement uses TRBV6-5 and TRBJ2-5; D remains unclear. The CDR3 contains 14 residues. V shed 1 base and J shed 4 bases, with 10 bases lying between them. The V gene's germline CDR1 is MNHEY and CDR2 SVGAGI. In DNA form, the CDR3 reads TGTGCCAGCAGTTACTTCACGTCCCCAGAGACCCAGTACTTC. The encoded protein is CASSYFTSPETQYF.

The rearrangement uses TRBV5-1 and TRBJ2-7; D is possibly TRBD2 (5 bases). The CDR3 is 14 residues long. V was cut by 4 bases and J by 0 bases, with 11 bases left in between. The germline gives CDR1 SGHRS, CDR2 YFSETQ. The CDR3 nucleotides are TGCGCCAGCAGCGGCGACTACAACTCCTACGAGCAGTACTTC. Its protein is CASSGDYNSYEQYF.

The chain uses TRBV6-6 and TRBJ2-7; the D is unclear. The V gene lost 6 bases and the J gene lost 0 bases, with 12 bases spanning the gap. Germline CDR1 is MNHNY and CDR2 is SVGAGI (reference sequence). The length of the CDR3 is 14 residues. The CDR3 here is CASRPLAVSYEQYF. The CDR3 DNA sequence: TGTGCCAGCAGGCCCCTGGCGGTCTCCTACGAGCAGTACTTC.

This clone has just a few counts. CDR3 loop: CASSRTGTNYGYTF. CDR3 bases: TGCGCCAGCAGCCGGACAGGGACCAACTATGGCTACACCTTC. The chain links TRBV5-1 to TRBJ1-2; 8 bases map to TRBD1. The J segment lost 2 bases and the V segment lost 4 bases, leaving 4 bases of the junction unmatched. CDR1 SGHRS and CDR2 YFSETQ come from the germline V gene. The CDR3 has 14 residues.